This TCR beta chain was recovered during a study of T-cell reconstitution after alpha-beta-depleted transplantation in children. Study-level results: The authors attributed T-cell counts and diversity one year after transplant mostly to newly produced T cells.

In its sample, this clonotype was seen a few times. Antigen specificity is unknown. Unique molecular identifiers were used to barcode this TCRbeta library. MiXCR, run by TCRdb on the PCR reads, gives a single entry per CDR3 protein. The sample consists of 90,000 to 100,000 distinct CDR3 sequences, 23% of them appearing once. Trimming removed 5 bases at V and 9 bases at J, with 8 bases between. Germline V CDR1 and CDR2: SEHNR, FQNEAQ (reference sequence). This CDR3 comprises 11 residues. The V and J genes are TRBV7-9 and TRBJ2-1; D ambiguous. Sample: PBMCs, taken before TCRalphabeta/CD19-depleted stem cell transplant. This clonotype was obtained from a boy aged 2 to 9 with acute lymphoblastic leukemia, due to receive a stem cell transplant. CDR3 sequence reads: CASSSYGEQFF. Written as DNA, the CDR3 is TGTGCCAGCAGCAGCTATGGTGAGCAGTTCTTC.